Listed below are T cell receptor beta chains from one sample, sequenced in a study of regulatory T cells in long-lasting Graves disease. In TCRdb, the multiplex PCR reads were re-called with MiXCR into one record per CDR3 protein. The table includes roughly 560,000 distinct CDR3 sequences, approximately 12% detected once. These data also featured in a second study, about T cells in Graves' hyperthyroidism and ophthalmopathy.

The source material was peripheral blood mononuclear cells (PBMCs), sampled at new diagnosis, from a patient treated with antithyroid drugs. The receptor source for this set is a woman in her thirties with Graves disease. The CDR3 runs from the conserved cysteine through the conserved F or W. A D gene is named only where the DNA matches it firmly. Size tells how often a clone was seen (once, few, many) or the class of an expanded clone, and some rows leave it out.

>.|TRBV9|.|TRBJ1-1
TGTGCCAGCAGCGTAGGGGCAGCGAGCACTGAAGCTTTCTTT
CASSVGAASTEAFF
>TRBD1|TRBV19|.|TRBJ1-1
TGTGCCAGTAGTACTGGGCTAATCCTGGGACAGGGGGCTTCGTGGAACACTGAAGCTTTCTTT
CASSTGLILGQGASWNTEAFF
>.|TRBV7-2|many|TRBJ2-1
TGTGCCAGCAGCCAGTATATAGCGGCTGAGCAGTTCTTC
CASSQYIAAEQFF
>TRBD2|TRBV20-1|few|TRBJ2-3
TGCAGTGCTAGGCTGACTAGCGCTTTAGATACGCAGTATTTT
CSARLTSALDTQYF
>TRBD1|TRBV6-5|many|TRBJ1-4
TGTGCCAGCAGTTACTCACAAGGGGGCCCTGAAAAACTGTTTTTT
CASSYSQGGPEKLFF
>.|TRBV20-1|many|TRBJ2-7
TGCAGTGCCCTACGGTCAGCCCAACTCTACGAGCAGTACTTC
CSALRSAQLYEQYF
>TRBD2|TRBV7-2|few|TRBJ2-2
TGTGCCAGCAGCTCCGGACTAGCGGGGCCTACCCTCACCGGGGAGCTGTTTTTT
CASSSGLAGPTLTGELFF
>TRBD1|TRBV19|many|TRBJ1-5
TGTGCCAGTAGTATAAGGACAGGGGGAGGTCAGCCCCAGCATTTT
CASSIRTGGGQPQHF
>.|TRBV11-2|few|TRBJ1-1
TGTGCCAGCAGCGAAAGGAGGGCGCAAGCCATGGACACTGAAGCTTTCTTT
CASSERRAQAMDTEAFF
>.|TRBV2|many|TRBJ2-7
TGTGCCAGCAGCAACCCCTTTCTATCCTACGAGCAGTACTTC
CASSNPFLSYEQYF
>TRBD2|TRBV15|.|TRBJ2-1
TGTGCCACCAGCAGAGATCCGACTCTAGCGGGAGCTCACGGTGAGCAGTTCTTC
CATSRDPTLAGAHGEQFF
>TRBD1|TRBV18|.|TRBJ2-6
TGTGCCAGCTCACCGTCAGGACAGGTCGGACGTTCTGGGGCCAACGTCCTGACTTTC
CASSPSGQVGRSGANVLTF
>TRBD1|TRBV15|many|TRBJ2-4
TGTGCCACCACCGACAGGGCGGGAAACATTCAGTACTTC
CATTDRAGNIQYF
>.|TRBV6-1|.|TRBJ1-4
TGTGCCAGCAGCGGCGGACATTCTCGGAGGGAAAAACTGTTTTTT
CASSGGHSRREKLFF
>.|TRBV19|few|TRBJ1-5
TGTGCCAGTAGTATAGCTCCAGAAACCAATCAGCCCCAGCATTTT
CASSIAPETNQPQHF
>.|TRBV18|many|TRBJ1-1
TGTGCCAGCTCACCATCGGCAGGGACGAACACTGAAGCTTTCTTT
CASSPSAGTNTEAFF
>.|TRBV11-3|many|TRBJ2-1
TGTGCCAGCAGCTTAGGGCGGGAAGTTGAGCAGTTCTTC
CASSLGREVEQFF
>TRBD2|TRBV27|few|TRBJ2-3
TGTGCCAGCAGGAGACTAGCGGGAGTAACAGATACGCAGTATTTT
CASRRLAGVTDTQYF
>.|TRBV3-1|many|TRBJ1-6
TGTGCCAGCAGCCAGTTCTATAATTCACCCCTCCACTTT
CASSQFYNSPLHF
>TRBD1|TRBV29-1|many|TRBJ2-5
TGCAGCGCTGGGGGGACAGGGGCCCGAGAGACCCAGTACTTC
CSAGGTGARETQYF
>TRBD2|TRBV27|many|TRBJ2-3
TGTGCCAGCAGCGGGGACTACATAACTACGCAGTATTTT
CASSGDYITTQYF
>.|TRBV5-1|many|TRBJ1-6
TGCGCCAGCAGCTACGGAAATTCACCCCTCCACTTT
CASSYGNSPLHF
>TRBD1|TRBV20-1|many|TRBJ2-7
TGCAGTGCTTTGGACAGGGGTGACGAGCAGTACTTC
CSALDRGDEQYF
>.|TRBV7-2|.|TRBJ2-7
TGTGCCAGCAGCTTACAGCGGGTATCCTACGAGCAGTACTTC
CASSLQRVSYEQYF
>.|TRBV12-3/TRBV12-4|.|TRBJ1-5
TGTGCCAGCAGTTTGGTCTACAATCAGCCCCAGCATTTT
CASSLVYNQPQHF
>.|TRBV5-4|.|TRBJ2-5
TGTGCCAGCAGCTTAAATTCAGGGCGCGGAGAGACCCAGTACTTC
CASSLNSGRGETQYF
>.|TRBV11-2|.|TRBJ2-2
TGTGCCAGCAGCTTAGACCCACGCGGCACCGGGGAGCTGTTTTTT
CASSLDPRGTGELFF
>.|TRBV12-5|.|TRBJ1-3
TGTGCTAGTGGTTCGGACATTGGAAACACCATATATTTT
CASGSDIGNTIYF
>.|TRBV7-9|.|TRBJ2-3
TGTGCCAGCAGCTCGGATTGGACGGTCGCAGATACGCAGTATTTT
CASSSDWTVADTQYF
>.|TRBV2|many|TRBJ1-4
TGTGCCAGCAACGTGGGAAAGCGGAATGAAAAACTGTTTTTT
CASNVGKRNEKLFF
>.|TRBV11-2|many|TRBJ2-1
TGTGCCAGCTTGGGGGTGTTCTACAATGAGCAGTTCTTC
CASLGVFYNEQFF
>.|TRBV7-9|.|TRBJ1-4
TGTGCCAGCAGCCTCAGGTCCACTAATGAAAAACTGTTTTTT
CASSLRSTNEKLFF
>TRBD2|TRBV20-1|many|TRBJ2-3
TGCAGTGCTAGAGACCCAGCGGGAGGGGGGGATACGCAGTATTTT
CSARDPAGGGDTQYF
>.|TRBV28|many|TRBJ2-2
TGTGCCAGCAGTTTTGGGGTAGACAGCCCCAACACCGGGGAGCTGTTTTTT
CASSFGVDSPNTGELFF
>.|TRBV28|many|TRBJ1-2
TGTGCCAGCAGTTATGGGGCCAGCTATGGCTACACCTTC
CASSYGASYGYTF
>.|TRBV3-1|many|TRBJ1-3
TGTGCCAGCAGCCAAGTTATTAGCAACACCATATATTTT
CASSQVISNTIYF
>.|TRBV29-1|.|TRBJ2-5
TGCAGCGTTGGCATTAGTCACAGGCGAATGCAAGAGACCCAGTACTTC
CSVGISHRRMQETQYF
>.|TRBV18|.|TRBJ1-1
TGTGCCAGCTCACCCAGGGTGCGGGGCGGGGACACTGAAGCTTTCTTT
CASSPRVRGGDTEAFF
>TRBD2|TRBV30|many|TRBJ2-2
TGTGCCTGGACGCGGGGGGCCGGCGGGGAGCTGTTTTTT
CAWTRGAGGELFF
>.|TRBV27|.|TRBJ1-2
TGTGCCAGCAGTAAATTAGCTTATACAGGGAAGGTCACCTTC
CASSKLAYTGKVTF
>.|TRBV11-2|.|TRBJ1-2
TGTGCCAGCAGCTTAGAGGGAACTATGGACTATGGCTACACCTTC
CASSLEGTMDYGYTF
>TRBD1|TRBV13|few|TRBJ1-5
TGTGCCAGCAGCTTCAGGGGGGATGGGCCTCTTGGTTCCCAGCATTTT
CASSFRGDGPLGSQHF
>.|TRBV7-9|many|TRBJ1-1
TGTGCCAGCAGCTTTAATTCGGGCACTGAAGCTTTCTTT
CASSFNSGTEAFF
>TRBD2|TRBV7-9|many|TRBJ2-1
TGTGCCAGCAGCACACGGACTAGCGGGAGGGCCTTCTACAATGAGCAGTTCTTC
CASSTRTSGRAFYNEQFF
>TRBD2|TRBV9|.|TRBJ2-2
TGTGCCAGCAGCGTAAGGGCCGTGGGAGGGCCCCCCGGGGAGCTGTTTTTT
CASSVRAVGGPPGELFF
>.|TRBV6-1|many|TRBJ2-2
TGTGCCAGCAGTGTGGACGGGATAAACACCGGGGAGCTGTTTTTT
CASSVDGINTGELFF
>TRBD1|TRBV24-1|few|TRBJ2-3
TGTGCCACCAGTGATCCGGGACAGGGGAGCACAGATACGCAGTATTTT
CATSDPGQGSTDTQYF
>.|TRBV11-3|.|TRBJ1-2
TGTGCCAGCAGCGCTGTGGTGGGCGGCTACACCTTC
CASSAVVGGYTF